This TCR beta chain derives from a study of control samples from healthy donors and cancer patients. The method was immunoSEQ multiplex PCR; TCRdb's version includes in-frame clones alone and lacks a portion of them. The table lists 65,000 to 95,000 clones, around 87% of them singletons. This clone was counted a few times. Sequenced: blood. The clonotype comes from a middle-aged man in good health.

The CDR3 DNA sequence: TGCGCCAGCAGCCAAGAAGGGATGGGCAACTATGGCTACACCTTC. Translated, it gives CASSQEGMGNYGYTF. The chain links TRBV4-1 to TRBJ1-2; D gene uncertain. The CDR3 is 15 residues long. Trimming stripped 0 bases from V and 2 bases from J, with 10 bases between. Looked up from germline, CDR1 is MGHRA and CDR2 is YSYEKL.